The 6 T cell receptor beta chains given below trace back to one sample, sequenced in a study of blood T cell repertoires in COVID-19. The assay was immunoSEQ multiplex PCR, and TCRdb's table has in-frame clones only and misses some. The sample carries about 400,000 clones, roughly 90% recorded once. The sample was peripheral blood. These receptors originate from a woman aged 25 to 39 with acute or convalescent COVID-19.

The chain uses TRBV7-2 and TRBJ2-1; TRBD2 agrees at 10 bases. The CDR3 loop spans 19 amino acids. V shed 7 bases and J 2 bases; nucleotides not matched to a gene: 17. Germline CDR1 reads SGHTA; CDR2 reads FQGNSA. CDR3 sequence: CASNSGLGSGGFPYNEQFF. CDR3 coding DNA: TGTGCCAGCAACTCCGGTCTTGGTAGCGGGGGGTTCCCCTACAATGAGCAGTTCTTC.

This clone was seen once. The chain carries TRBV3-1 (or the pseudogene TRBV3-2) and TRBJ1-2; TRBD1 matches 10 bases. This CDR3 has 14 amino acids. Germline loops: CDR1 LGHDT, CDR2 YNNKEL (reference sequence). After removal of 2 bases from V and 4 bases from J, the junction contained 1 base not matched to a gene. The CDR3, as DNA: TGTGCCAGCAGCCAAAGGGACAGGGGCTATGGCTACACCTTC. The encoded protein is CASSQRDRGYGYTF.

V usage is TRBV19 and J usage is TRBJ2-3, with D perhaps matching TRBD2 (6 bases). The CDR3 is 13 amino acids. Per germline, CDR1 LNHDA and CDR2 SQIVND (reference sequence). V shed 4 bases and J shed 8 bases, with 13 bases lying between them. The CDR3 here is CASSTYQEGTQYF. The CDR3 DNA sequence: TGTGCCAGTAGTACCTATCAGGAGGGTACGCAGTATTTT.

The chain combines TRBV6-5 with TRBJ1-2, with D tentatively TRBD1 (6 bases). The V and J ends lost 7 bases and 4 bases respectively, with 19 bases between them. The CDR3 runs 15 residues. Germline values: CDR1 MNHEY, CDR2 SVGAGI. The CDR3 loop is CASNTIGGGLYGYTF. CDR3 DNA sequence: TGTGCCAGCAACACCATCGGTGGGGGCCTCTATGGCTACACCTTC.

This clone turned up a few times. This sequence joins TRBV2 and TRBJ1-1; 8 bases fit TRBD1. The V gene end was trimmed by 6 bases and the J gene end by 5 bases; junction bases not matched to a gene: 5. The germline V gene has CDR1 SNHLY and CDR2 FYNNEI. The CDR3 runs to 13 residues. The CDR3 DNA reads TGTGCCAGCAGCCAGGGGGCGCGAACTGAAGCTTTCTTT. Encoded protein: CASSQGARTEAFF.

The CDR3 DNA reads as TGTGCCAGCAGCTCGGACCGGGACAGACTATACGAGCAGTACTTC. Amino acid sequence: CASSSDRDRLYEQYF. The V gene is TRBV5-4, the J gene TRBJ2-7, with 7 bases that match TRBD1. Germline V gene lookup returns CDR1 SGHNT and CDR2 YYREEE (reference sequence). V trimming: 3 bases; J trimming: 4 bases; junction bases outside the gene matches: 10. The CDR3 extends over 15 amino acids.